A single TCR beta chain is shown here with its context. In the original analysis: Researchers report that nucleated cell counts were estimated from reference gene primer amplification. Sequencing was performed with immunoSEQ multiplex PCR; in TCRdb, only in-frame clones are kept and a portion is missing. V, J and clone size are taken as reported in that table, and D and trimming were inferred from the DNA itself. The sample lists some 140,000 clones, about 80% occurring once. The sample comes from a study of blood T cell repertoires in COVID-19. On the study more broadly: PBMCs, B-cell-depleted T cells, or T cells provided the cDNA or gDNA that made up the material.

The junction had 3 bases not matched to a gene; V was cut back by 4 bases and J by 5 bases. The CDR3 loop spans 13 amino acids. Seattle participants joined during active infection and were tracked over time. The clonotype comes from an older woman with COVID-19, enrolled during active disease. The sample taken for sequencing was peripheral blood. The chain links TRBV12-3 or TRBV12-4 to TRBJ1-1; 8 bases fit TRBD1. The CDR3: CASSWDRRTEAFF. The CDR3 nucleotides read TGTGCCAGCAGTTGGGACAGGCGAACTGAAGCTTTCTTT.